This TCR beta chain was identified in a study of regulatory T cells in long-lasting Graves disease. Regarding the study as a whole: The study found lower TCR diversity in persistent Graves' patients than in newly diagnosed ones.

Through Arm-PCR of CDR3 regions and iRepertoire HTBI primers, TCR beta libraries were built. TCRdb itself ran the multiplex PCR reads through MiXCR, one entry per CDR3 protein. The sample gives a few hundred thousand distinct CDR3 sequences, around a quarter of which show up once; over 25% is in the top ten. This clonotype showed up many times. Its antigen is still unknown. Documented time point: persistent/refractory GD, antithyroid drugs over 5 years with positive TRAb. RNA isolated from PBMCs was used to make the TCR library. This receptor was identified in a female donor with Graves disease. Source: peripheral blood mononuclear cells (PBMCs), taken when the disease was refractory, from a patient treated with antithyroid drugs.

This CDR3 reads CATNDRPYSNQPQHF. Written as DNA, the CDR3 is TGTGCCACCAACGACAGGCCGTATAGCAATCAGCCCCAGCATTTT. The chain recombines TRBV15 with TRBJ1-5, with a tentative D call TRBD1 (6 bases). The V gene lost 7 bases and the J gene lost 0 bases, with 13 bases spanning the gap. Germline loops: CDR1 LNHNV, CDR2 YYDKDF (reference sequence). The CDR3 sequence is 15 residues long. The full variable domain, its missing parts supplied by reference TRBV15 and TRBJ1-5, is DAMVIQNPRYQVTQFGKPVTLSCSQTLNHNVMYWYQQKSSQAPKLLFHYYDKDFNNEADTPDNFQSRRPNTSFCFLDIRSPGLGDTAMYLCATNDRPYSNQPQHFGDGTRLSIL.